Shown below are 30 T cell receptor beta chains from a single sample sequenced in a study of cytomegalovirus exposure and HLA in healthy donors. Only in-frame clones appear in the TCRdb table, and some are missing; sequencing was by immunoSEQ multiplex PCR. The sample includes tens of thousands of clones, around 94% seen only once; the top ten take around 1.9%. What was sequenced was PBMCs. These receptors were taken from a woman younger than 30 in good health and CMV-seropositive.

The rearrangement links TRBV7-3 to TRBJ2-1; D may be TRBD2 (6 bases). Germline V CDR1 and CDR2: SGHTA, FQGTGA. The CDR3 contains 14 residues. V was shortened by 4 bases and J by 6 bases, with 13 bases between the two germline ends. The CDR3 is CASSWGVASNEQFF. CDR3 sequence (DNA): TGTGCCAGCAGCTGGGGGGTTGCATCCAATGAGCAGTTCTTC.

The chain combines TRBV10-2 with TRBJ2-7; 9 nucleotides line up with TRBD1. CDR1 WSHSY and CDR2 SAAADI come from the germline V gene. Losses at the gene ends were 6 bases for V and 6 bases for J; bases not matched to a gene: 12. The CDR3 has 15 amino acids. CDR3 protein: CASRTHGTGLSEQYF. The DNA for the CDR3 is TGCGCCAGCAGGACTCACGGGACAGGGTTAAGCGAGCAGTACTTC.

This chain uses TRBV10-3 with TRBJ2-2; 9 nucleotides line up with TRBD1. CDR1 is ENHRY, CDR2 SYGVKD, per germline. Germline trimming cut 4 bases from V and 4 bases from J; bases unmatched to any gene: 4. The CDR3 has 15 amino acids. CDR3 protein: CAISGTGVFTGELFF. CDR3 nucleotides: TGTGCCATCAGTGGGACAGGGGTATTCACCGGGGAGCTGTTTTTT.

This CDR3 is CASSTPDRVGEQYF. CDR3 sequence (DNA): TGTGCCAGCAGCACCCCTGACAGGGTAGGCGAGCAGTACTTC. The chain combines TRBV5-4 with TRBJ2-7; 7 bases agree with TRBD1. Per germline, CDR1 SGHNT and CDR2 YYREEE (reference sequence). With V trimmed by 4 bases and J by 6 bases, 10 bases remained unmatched. The CDR3 consists of 14 residues.

The rearrangement uses TRBV7-2 and TRBJ1-5; maybe TRBD1 (5 bases). Germline CDR1 and CDR2: SGHTA and FQGNSA. CDR3 length: 12 amino acids. V was clipped by 4 bases and J by 12 bases, with 13 bases between them. In DNA, the CDR3 is TGTGCCAGCAGCTCACAGGTGTCGGTCCAGCATTTT. It is translated as CASSSQVSVQHF.

The rearrangement joins TRBV18 to TRBJ2-1; 11 positions agree with TRBD2. Per germline, CDR1 KGHSH and CDR2 LQKENI. CDR3 length equals 14 residues. V trimming: 5 bases; J trimming: 10 bases; junction bases outside the gene matches: 7. In DNA, the CDR3 is TGTGCCAGCTCAACTAGCGGGGGCTTGGGAGAGCAGTTCTTC. Protein sequence: CASSTSGGLGEQFF.

The chain links TRBV2 to TRBJ2-5; 12 bases align to TRBD2. CDR1 SNHLY and CDR2 FYNNEI come from the germline V gene. The CDR3 extends over 16 amino acids. J gave up 6 bases and V 2 bases, and 7 bases lay outside the gene matches. CDR3: CASSEWTSGIEKTQYF. The CDR3 DNA follows: TGTGCCAGCAGTGAATGGACTAGCGGGATCGAAAAGACCCAGTACTTC.

V is TRBV7-9 and J is TRBJ1-1; 7 nucleotides match TRBD1. The germline V gene has CDR1 SEHNR and CDR2 FQNEAQ (reference sequence). CDR3 length: 16 amino acids. Unmatched junction bases numbered 6, after V lost 1 base and J lost 1 base. The CDR3 DNA follows: TGTGCCAGCAGCTTAGGGAGGGACAGATCGAACACTGAAGCTTTCTTT. This gives the protein CASSLGRDRSNTEAFF.

CDR3 region: CASSYLQGMNTEAFF. The DNA of the CDR3 is TGTGCCAGCAGTTACCTACAGGGGATGAACACTGAAGCTTTCTTT. The chain has TRBV6-5 and TRBJ1-1, with TRBD1 matching over 7 bases. The V gene end was trimmed by 2 bases and the J gene end by 0 bases; junction bases not matched to a gene: 3. CDR3 length: 15 residues. Germline values: CDR1 MNHEY, CDR2 SVGAGI.

This clone showed up just once. J is TRBJ2-5 and V is TRBV6-6, with TRBD2 as a possible D gene (5 bases). Trimming took 10 bases from V and 2 from J, leaving 11 bases between them. The CDR3 is 12 residues long. Germline V CDR1 and CDR2: MNHNY, SVGAGI (reference sequence). The CDR3 nucleotides are TGTGCCACCGGAGAGCGGCAAGAGACCCAGTACTTC. Translated: CATGERQETQYF.

The CDR3 region has the DNA TGTGCCAGCAGCTTAGGGACAGGGGCGGGGGGCTACACCTTC. Its translation is CASSLGTGAGGYTF. This chain uses TRBV7-2 with TRBJ1-2; 9 nucleotides match TRBD1. The CDR3 totals 14 residues. J gave up 8 bases and V 1 base, and 5 bases lay outside the gene matches. Germline lookup yields CDR1 SGHTA and CDR2 FQGNSA.

The chain combines TRBV5-1 with TRBJ2-1; 14 nucleotides align to TRBD2. Trimming at V came to 5 bases and at J to 7 bases, leaving 5 bases not matched to a gene. Germline-derived CDR1 and CDR2 are SGHRS and YFSETQ. The CDR3 length is 15 residues. The chain's CDR3 is CASSPGTSGRNEQFF. The CDR3 nucleotides read TGCGCCAGCAGTCCCGGGACTAGCGGGAGAAATGAGCAGTTCTTC.

The chain carries TRBV7-9 and TRBJ1-1; possible D gene TRBD1, 6 bases. CDR1 is SEHNR and CDR2 is FQNEAQ in the germline V gene (reference sequence). The CDR3 has 15 amino acids. The germline V and J ends were trimmed by 5 bases and 1 base, with 14 bases remaining between them. The CDR3 loop reads CASSPPGTRNTEAFF. CDR3 nucleotide sequence: TGTGCCAGCAGCCCACCGGGGACAAGGAACACTGAAGCTTTCTTT.

This rearrangement joins TRBV2 to TRBJ2-5; maybe TRBD2 (7 bases). Trimming removed 8 bases from V and 5 bases from J, with 15 bases in between. This CDR3 has 13 amino acids. CDR1 and CDR2 (germline): SNHLY, FYNNEI. CDR3 bases: TGTGCCAGCCTAACTGGGGGGGCGGAGACCCAGTACTTC. Protein product: CASLTGGAETQYF.

A single count supports this clone. The rearrangement joins TRBV2 to TRBJ2-1, with TRBD2 matching over 8 bases. This CDR3 comprises 14 residues. In germline, CDR1 is SNHLY, CDR2 FYNNEI. The V gene end was trimmed by 4 bases and the J gene end by 7 bases; junction bases not matched to a gene: 6. The CDR3 region has the DNA TGTGCCAGCAGTGGTACTAGCGGAGTAAATGAGCAGTTCTTC. Translated: CASSGTSGVNEQFF.

The genes are TRBV7-2 and TRBJ1-6; the D is unclear. This CDR3 is 13 amino acids long. The germline V gene encodes CDR1 SGHTA and CDR2 FQGNSA. V lost 2 bases and J lost 13, with 12 bases in between. CDR3 loop: CASSLLTVAPLHF. The CDR3 region has the DNA TGTGCCAGCAGCTTATTAACGGTAGCGCCCCTCCACTTT.

The table lists this clone with a count of one. The rearrangement joins TRBV29-1 to TRBJ2-7; TRBD1 might be the D (5 bases). Germline V gives CDR1 SQVTM, CDR2 ANQGSEA. This CDR3 has 15 amino acids. V lost 5 bases and J lost 0, with 17 bases in between. The CDR3 DNA follows: TGCAGCGTTTTAACAGGATCATGGGGCTCCTACGAGCAGTACTTC. Protein sequence: CSVLTGSWGSYEQYF.

The genes are TRBV6-5 and TRBJ2-1; 10 positions match TRBD1. Germline V gene data show CDR1 as MNHEY and CDR2 as SVGAGI. This CDR3 has 14 amino acids. After removal of 5 bases from V and 8 bases from J, the junction contained 6 bases not matched to a gene. The CDR3 region has the DNA TGTGCCAGCAGTCTCCGGGACAGGGGAGATGAGCAGTTCTTC. This gives the protein CASSLRDRGDEQFF.

The chain recombines TRBV18 with TRBJ2-3, with D maybe TRBD1 (5 bases). V was trimmed by 3 bases and J by 4 bases, leaving 11 bases between them. The CDR3 runs to 14 residues. Germline-derived CDR1 and CDR2 are KGHSH and LQKENI. This CDR3 is CASSPGQGADTQYF. CDR3 in DNA: TGTGCCAGCTCACCTGGGCAGGGTGCAGATACGCAGTATTTT. Based on the CDR3 plus reference TRBV18 and TRBJ2-3, the full variable domain is NAGVMQNPRHLVRRRGQEARLRCSPMKGHSHVYWYRQLPEEGLKFMVYLQKENIIDESGMPKERFSAEFPKEGPSILRIQQVVRGDSAAYFCASSPGQGADTQYFGPGTRLTVL.

J is TRBJ1-1 and V is TRBV2; no firm D call. V dropped 3 bases and J dropped 5 bases, with 16 bases sitting between them. Germline V gene data show CDR1 as SNHLY and CDR2 as FYNNEI. The CDR3 sequence is 15 residues long. The CDR3 loop reads CASSDEGLLGTEAFF. DNA for the CDR3: TGTGCCAGCAGTGACGAGGGCCTCCTGGGGACTGAAGCTTTCTTT.

This chain links TRBV7-9 with TRBJ1-1; no reliable D call. The CDR3 loop spans 13 amino acids. Trimming shortened V by 5 bases and J by 5 bases, and 12 bases separated the two germline ends. Germline assignment: CDR1 SEHNR and CDR2 FQNEAQ (reference sequence). CDR3 DNA: TGTGCCAGCAGCCCACAAATATCGACTGAAGCTTTCTTT. It is translated as CASSPQISTEAFF.

This chain connects TRBV9 to TRBJ2-1; D might be TRBD2 (5 bases). In germline, CDR1 is SGDLS, CDR2 YYNGEE. V lost 0 bases and J 0 bases, leaving 10 bases between the germline ends. The CDR3 is 16 amino acids. The CDR3 DNA is TGTGCCAGCAGCGTAGGGCGGGTAGGCTCCTACAATGAGCAGTTCTTC. This translates into CASSVGRVGSYNEQFF.

The chain carries TRBV2 and TRBJ2-1; a possible D gene is TRBD2 (7 bases). Germline-derived CDR1 and CDR2 are SNHLY and FYNNEI. Deletions cut 8 bases from V and 8 bases from J, with 16 bases between. The CDR3 contains 13 residues. CDR3 DNA sequence: TGTGCCAGCCGCGAGAGGGGGGGCGATGAGCAGTTCTTC. It encodes CASRERGGDEQFF.

The chain carries TRBV30 and TRBJ2-5, with a tentative D call TRBD2 (5 bases). V shed 1 base and J shed 4 bases, with 25 bases lying between them. Looked up from germline, CDR1 is GTSNPN and CDR2 is SVGIG (reference sequence). The CDR3 consists of 18 residues. CDR3 sequence reads: CAWSANYWASGGGETQYF. Written as DNA, the CDR3 is TGTGCCTGGAGTGCCAACTACTGGGCTTCCGGAGGTGGAGAGACCCAGTACTTC.

The chain combines TRBV5-1 with TRBJ2-3, with 7 nucleotides matching TRBD2. CDR3 length: 17 residues. Germline CDR1 SGHRS, CDR2 YFSETQ. The junction had 11 bases not matched to a gene; V was cut back by 3 bases and J by 1 base. CDR3 nucleotide sequence: TGCGCCAGCAGCTGGGGGGGGAGCGGGATCCGCACAGATACGCAGTATTTT. Translated, it gives CASSWGGSGIRTDTQYF.

The chain carries TRBV7-2 and TRBJ2-3; D may be TRBD2 (6 bases). The germline V gene has CDR1 SGHTA and CDR2 FQGNSA. With 1 base removed from V and 2 bases from J, the gap between germline ends came to 13 bases. CDR3 length: 16 amino acids. CDR3 residues: CASSLEVRESTDTQYF. CDR3 coding DNA: TGTGCCAGCAGCTTAGAGGTGCGGGAATCCACAGATACGCAGTATTTT.

V gene TRBV4-1 combines with J gene TRBJ2-3; TRBD2 is a possible D gene (6 bases). Trimming left V 3 bases short and J 8 bases short, with 18 bases between. Looked up from germline, CDR1 is MGHRA and CDR2 is YSYEKL. The CDR3 has 15 amino acids. The CDR3 DNA follows: TGCGCCAGCAGCCAGAACGAAGGGCGGGAAGGTACGCAGTATTTT. Amino acids: CASSQNEGREGTQYF.

This clone is a singleton in its sample. The rearrangement links TRBV19 to TRBJ1-1; 7 bases agree with TRBD1. This CDR3 comprises 14 residues. Germline loops: CDR1 LNHDA, CDR2 SQIVND (reference sequence). V was pared by 4 bases and J by 1 base, with 3 bases of the junction left unmatched. The CDR3 DNA sequence: TGTGCCAGTAGTACGGACAGGACGAACACTGAAGCTTTCTTT. This encodes CASSTDRTNTEAFF.

This rearrangement joins TRBV7-8 to TRBJ2-1, with D tentatively TRBD1 (5 bases). The CDR3 is made up of 14 amino acids. Deletions cut 1 base from V and 4 bases from J, with 8 bases between. The germline CDR1 and CDR2 sequences are SGHVS and FQNEAQ. The DNA for the CDR3 is TGTGCCAGCAGCTTAGACAGGAATTACAATGAGCAGTTCTTC. Translation gives CASSLDRNYNEQFF.

V gene TRBV18 combines with J gene TRBJ2-7; 9 positions match TRBD1. The CDR3 has 14 residues. V trimming: 6 bases; J trimming: 1 base; junction bases outside the gene matches: 4. Germline CDR1 and CDR2: KGHSH and LQKENI. Here the CDR3 DNA reads TGTGCCAGCTCTGCCGGGACAGGGTCCTACGAGCAGTACTTC. It translates to CASSAGTGSYEQYF.